Presented here are 11 T cell receptor beta chains from one specimen sequenced in a study of identical twins. TCRdb ran MiXCR on the 5' RACE reads and lists one entry per CDR3 protein. This table has 650,000 to 750,000 distinct CDR3 sequences, 21% appearing once. This sample was also put to use in a study of T cells expressing NK-cell markers.

What was sequenced was PBMCs. The receptors here all came from a woman aged 18-29 years in good health.

In its sample, this clonotype was seen a few times. The chain has TRBV10-3 and TRBJ2-1, with D unresolved. V was pared by 0 bases and J by 5 bases, with 11 bases between. CDR3 length: 15 amino acids. Germline V gene sequence: CDR1 ENHRY, CDR2 SYGVKD. As DNA, the CDR3 is TGTGCCATCAGTGAGTCGCGGTTGACAAACAATGAGCAGTTCTTC. It encodes CAISESRLTNNEQFF.

This chain uses TRBV12-3 or TRBV12-4 with TRBJ2-2; TRBD1 matches at 7 bases. Losses at the gene ends were 6 bases for V and 3 bases for J; bases not matched to a gene: 13. The CDR3 runs 17 residues. The CDR3 DNA sequence: TGTGCCAGCAGCAGAGCGGCCTACAGGGGTTACACCGGGGAGCTGTTTTTT. Amino acid sequence: CASSRAAYRGYTGELFF.

The CDR3 DNA is TGTGCCAGCAGCTTGACCGGACTGGAGTCCTATGAGCAGTTCTTC. Translation: CASSLTGLESYEQFF. The chain joins TRBV7-9 to TRBJ2-1, with D possibly being TRBD2 (5 bases). CDR1 is SEHNR, CDR2 FQNEAQ, per germline (reference sequence). The CDR3 is made up of 15 amino acids. The germline V and J ends were trimmed by 3 bases and 8 bases, with 17 bases remaining between them. Based on the CDR3 plus reference TRBV7-9 and TRBJ2-1, the full variable domain is DTGVSQNPRHKITKRGQNVTFRCDPISEHNRLYWYRQTLGQGPEFLTYFQNEAQLEKSRLLSDRFSAERPKGSFSTLEIQRTEQGDSAMYLCASSLTGLESYEQFFGPGTRLTVL.

This clonotype was recorded many times. This rearrangement joins TRBV14 to TRBJ1-1; D might be TRBD1 (6 bases). The CDR3 runs 16 residues. With 2 bases removed from V and 2 bases from J, the gap between germline ends came to 15 bases. Germline V gene sequence: CDR1 SGHDN, CDR2 FVKESK. The CDR3 nucleotides are TGTGCCAGCAGCCAACCCCCGGGACATCTTAACACTGAAGCTTTCTTT. It yields the protein CASSQPPGHLNTEAFF.

This clonotype was observed a handful of times. This chain uses TRBV20-1 with TRBJ2-5; 9 bases map to TRBD2. Germline lookup yields CDR1 DFQATT and CDR2 SNEGSKA (reference sequence). The CDR3 length is 15 residues. V lost 3 bases, J lost 7 bases, and 12 bases stayed unmatched. In DNA, the CDR3 is TGCAGTGCTAGTCTCGCGGGAGGGCCCTCTGGGACCCAGTACTTC. Protein product: CSASLAGGPSGTQYF.

This clonotype was counted between two and nine times. The rearrangement joins TRBV12-3 or TRBV12-4 to TRBJ2-1; 12 nucleotides align to TRBD2. This CDR3 spans 15 amino acids. Trimming removed 2 bases from V and 8 bases from J; junction bases left unmatched: 4. The CDR3 protein is CASSLRLAGGDEQFF. Written as DNA, the CDR3 is TGTGCCAGCAGTTTACGGCTAGCGGGGGGGGATGAGCAGTTCTTC.

This clonotype was counted between two and nine times. The chain couples TRBV6-2 or TRBV6-3 to TRBJ2-5; a possible D gene is TRBD1 (6 bases). V was cut by 6 bases and J by 7 bases, with 27 bases left in between. The CDR3 extends over 17 amino acids. CDR1 is MNHEY, CDR2 SVGEGT, per germline. CDR3 nucleotide sequence: TGTGCCAGCAGCTACAATACGCTACAGGGTCAAAAGGGGACCCAGTACTTC. The encoded protein is CASSYNTLQGQKGTQYF.

This clonotype was seen repeatedly, ten times or more. V and J are TRBV29-1 and TRBJ2-1; no firm D call. The CDR3 sequence is 12 residues long. Germline assignment: CDR1 SQVTM and CDR2 ANQGSEA. Between the trimmed V and J ends, which lost 4 bases and 5 bases, there was a span of 9 bases. CDR3 loop: CSVVKGNNEQFF. The CDR3 region has the DNA TGCAGCGTTGTAAAGGGAAACAATGAGCAGTTCTTC.

This chain connects TRBV20-1 to TRBJ2-3, with 8 bases fitting TRBD2. This CDR3 is built from 12 residues. Germline CDR1 and CDR2: DFQATT and SNEGSKA (reference sequence). V shed 7 bases, J shed 0 bases, and the junction held 0 bases outside the gene matches. CDR3 protein: CSVAGSTDTQYF. The CDR3 DNA follows: TGCAGTGTAGCGGGGAGCACAGATACGCAGTATTTT.

The chain couples TRBV6-1 to TRBJ2-3; 7 positions match TRBD1. This CDR3 spans 13 amino acids. The V gene end was trimmed by 7 bases and the J gene end by 6 bases; junction bases not matched to a gene: 7. Germline V gene sequence: CDR1 MNHNS, CDR2 SASEGT. The CDR3 protein is CASTLTGDDTQYF. As DNA, the CDR3 is TGTGCCAGCACCCTAACAGGGGACGATACGCAGTATTTT.

CDR3 in amino acids: CASSLTLSNTEAFF. CDR3 in DNA: TGTGCCAGCAGCTTGACACTTTCGAACACTGAAGCTTTCTTT. J is TRBJ1-1 and V is TRBV5-5; D unresolved. V was cut by 1 base and J by 1 base, with 8 bases left in between. CDR1 and CDR2 from the germline V gene are SGHKS and YYEKEE (reference sequence). This CDR3 is built from 14 residues.